These 2 T cell receptor beta chains originate from one sample sequenced in a study of blood T cell repertoires in COVID-19. Sequencing was performed with immunoSEQ multiplex PCR; in TCRdb, only in-frame clones are kept and a portion is missing. The sample has about 89,000 clones, around 88% seen once. Sequenced material: peripheral blood. The receptors come from a man aged 55 to 70 with acute or convalescent COVID-19.

This chain links TRBV23-1 with TRBJ1-3; possibly TRBD1 for D (5 bases). TRBV23-1 is an ORF, and what it does is uncertain. This CDR3 has 18 residues. V lost 0 bases, J lost 0 bases, and 15 bases lay in between. CDR3 amino acids: CASSQSNSRTSSGNTIYF. Written as DNA, the CDR3 is TGCGCCAGCAGTCAATCTAATTCACGGACAAGCTCTGGAAACACCATATATTTT.

The chain recombines TRBV6-1 with TRBJ2-2, with 14 bases aligning to TRBD2. CDR1 MNHNS and CDR2 SASEGT come from the germline V gene. J lost 5 bases, V lost 3 bases, and 5 bases had no gene match. The length of the CDR3 is 17 residues. CDR3 bases: TGTGCCAGCAGTGACGAGACTAGCGGGAGGGGAACCGGGGAGCTGTTTTTT. Translated: CASSDETSGRGTGELFF.